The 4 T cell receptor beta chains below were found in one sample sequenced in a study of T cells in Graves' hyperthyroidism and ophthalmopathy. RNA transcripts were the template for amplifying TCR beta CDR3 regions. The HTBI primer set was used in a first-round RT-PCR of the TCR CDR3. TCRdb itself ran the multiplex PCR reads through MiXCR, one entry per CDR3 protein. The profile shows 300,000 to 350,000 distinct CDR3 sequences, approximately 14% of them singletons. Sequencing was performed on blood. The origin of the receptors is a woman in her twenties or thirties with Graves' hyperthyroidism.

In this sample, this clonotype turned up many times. CDR3 DNA sequence: TGTGCCAGCAGTTTGAGTAGCACTGAAGCTTTCTTT. Translation gives CASSLSSTEAFF. The chain employs TRBV12-3 or TRBV12-4 and TRBJ1-1; D is uncertain. The CDR3 is made up of 12 amino acids. Deletions cut 3 bases from V and 4 bases from J, with 6 bases between.

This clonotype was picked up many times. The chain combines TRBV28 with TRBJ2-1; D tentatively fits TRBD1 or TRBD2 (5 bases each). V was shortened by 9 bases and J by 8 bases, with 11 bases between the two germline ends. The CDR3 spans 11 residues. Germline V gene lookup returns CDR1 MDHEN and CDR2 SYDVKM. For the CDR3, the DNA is TGTGCCAGTACAAGGGGACATGAGCAGTTCTTC. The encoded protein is CASTRGHEQFF.

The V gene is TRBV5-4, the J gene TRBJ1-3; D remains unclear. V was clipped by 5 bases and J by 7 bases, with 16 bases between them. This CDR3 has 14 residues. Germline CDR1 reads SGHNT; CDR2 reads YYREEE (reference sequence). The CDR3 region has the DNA TGTGCCAGCAGGTTCTTGCCCGCAAGGAACACCATATATTTT. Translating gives CASRFLPARNTIYF.

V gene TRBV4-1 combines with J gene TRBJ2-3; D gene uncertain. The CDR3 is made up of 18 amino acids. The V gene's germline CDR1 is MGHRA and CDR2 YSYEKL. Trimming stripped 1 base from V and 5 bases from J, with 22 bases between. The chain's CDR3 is CASSQALSSGPAEDTQYF. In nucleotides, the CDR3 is TGCGCCAGCAGCCAAGCCCTATCGAGTGGCCCCGCGGAAGATACGCAGTATTTT.